The clone carrying this T cell receptor (beta chain) has a count of ten or more. Each sample yielded at least 6.5 million isolated PBMCs. Samples each had at least 5.5 micrograms of total RNA extracted. V lost 8 bases and J 4 bases, leaving 17 bases between the germline ends. CDR3 size: 13 residues. The germline CDR1 and CDR2 sequences are DFQATT and SNEGSKA (reference sequence). The data stem from a study of blood T cells in healthy people across ages. For the second PCR, which ran for about 6 to 11 cycles, a sample-barcoded 5' primer and a J-beta primer mix were used. Each CDR3 protein gets one entry after TCRdb re-called the 5' RACE reads with MiXCR. The sample lists a few hundred thousand distinct CDR3 sequences, 52% occurring once.

The TCR was taken from a man in his fifties or sixties in good health. Sequences were obtained from blood. The chain uses TRBV20-1 and TRBJ1-2, with D possibly TRBD1 on 6 matching bases. This CDR3 reads CSPNERQVYGYTF. CDR3 bases: TGCAGTCCCAATGAAAGACAGGTCTATGGCTACACCTTC.